A single sample gave rise to the 23 T cell receptor beta chains below, sequenced in a study of CD8+CD57+ T cells in acquired aplastic anemia. Genomic DNA acted as the template from which TCR beta VDJ combination and CDR3 sequence profiling were carried out. TCRdb called the reads again in MiXCR, with one record for every CDR3 protein. In the table there are around 51,000 distinct CDR3 sequences, around 70% of which are singletons. Input material: sorted CD4+, CD8+, or CD8+CD57+ T cells (not recorded which) from PBMCs. These receptors were obtained from a human donor in good health, serving as a control.

V usage is TRBV29-1 and J usage is TRBJ2-7; D unresolved. Trimming took off 0 bases at V and 6 bases at J, with 15 bases between the two ends. This CDR3 has 14 residues. Germline loops: CDR1 SQVTM, CDR2 ANQGSEA. CDR3 nucleotide sequence: TGCAGCGTTGAAGATCCCAGCCAGATTTCCGAGCAGTACTTC. Translated: CSVEDPSQISEQYF.

This clonotype counts as medium-sized. V and J are TRBV7-9 and TRBJ2-7; possibly TRBD2 for D (6 bases). Germline V lookup: CDR1 SEHNR, CDR2 FQNEAQ (reference sequence). Trimming took off 4 bases at V and 4 bases at J, with 17 bases between the two ends. This CDR3 is 15 amino acids long. DNA for the CDR3: TGTGCCAGCAGCTCCTTAGCGGAGGGCGGATACGAGCAGTACTTC. This encodes CASSSLAEGGYEQYF. Supplemented by reference TRBV7-9 and TRBJ2-7, the full variable domain reads DTGVSQNPRHKITKRGQNVTFRCDPISEHNRLYWYRQTLGQGPEFLTYFQNEAQLEKSRLLSDRFSAERPKGSFSTLEIQRTEQGDSAMYLCASSSLAEGGYEQYFGPGTRLTVT.

The genes are TRBV29-1 and TRBJ2-7; TRBD1 matches at 7 bases. The CDR3 has 13 residues. Germline V gene data show CDR1 as SQVTM and CDR2 as ANQGSEA. Trimming cost V 6 bases and J 3 bases; bases outside gene matches: 8. The CDR3 region is CSVTRQGNYEQYF. The CDR3 nucleotides are TGCAGCGTGACACGACAGGGAAACTACGAGCAGTACTTC.

Worth noting for this clonotype: At one end the junction does not follow the germline gene, possibly because of a read error. This chain connects TRBV7-6 to TRBJ2-1, with D possibly matching TRBD1 (6 bases). Germline-derived CDR1 and CDR2 are SGHVS and FNYEAQ. The CDR3 is 15 amino acids. CDR3 sequence reads: CASSLLVAGVDEQFF. The CDR3 DNA reads as TGTGCTAGCAGCTTATTAGTCGCAGGGGTCGATGAGCAGTTCTTC.

The chain is built from TRBV10-3 and TRBJ1-2; a possible D gene is TRBD1 (6 bases). CDR1 and CDR2 (germline): ENHRY, SYGVKD. The germline V and J ends were trimmed by 6 bases and 3 bases, with 11 bases remaining between them. CDR3 length: 13 residues. The CDR3 region is CAISRDTDYGYTF. Here the CDR3 DNA reads TGTGCCATCAGCCGGGACACCGACTATGGCTACACCTTC.

The table lists this clonotype with a count of one. One junction end disagrees with the germline gene, perhaps due to a read error. This chain uses TRBV19 with TRBJ1-5, with 9 bases aligning to TRBD1. Germline V gene lookup returns CDR1 LNHDA and CDR2 SQIVND (reference sequence). The CDR3 covers 15 residues. CDR3 coding DNA: TGTGCCAGTATCAGGGACAGGGATAGCAATCAGCCCCAGCACTTT. This sequence encodes CASIRDRDSNQPQHF.

This chain links TRBV29-1 with TRBJ2-3; tentatively, D is TRBD1 or TRBD2 (5 bases each). The length of the CDR3 is 14 residues. In germline, CDR1 is SQVTM, CDR2 ANQGSEA. Trimming stripped 3 bases from V and 0 bases from J, with 10 bases between. The CDR3 nucleotides are TGCAGCGTTGAGAGGGACGTAAGCACAGATACGCAGTATTTT. Its protein is CSVERDVSTDTQYF.

The chain has TRBV13 and TRBJ2-3; D is uncertain. The length of the CDR3 is 14 residues. V lost 0 bases to trimming and J lost 6 bases, with 10 bases between them. In germline, CDR1 is PRHDT, CDR2 FYEKMQ (reference sequence). The CDR3 nucleotides are TGTGCCAGCAGCTTAGGTCCCCTTGGGGATACGCAGTATTTT. Translating gives CASSLGPLGDTQYF.

Judged by abundance, this clonotype is large. This sequence joins TRBV7-2 and TRBJ1-3, with a possible D match to TRBD1 (5 bases). The CDR3 consists of 15 residues. V lost 5 bases to trimming and J lost 1 base, with 12 bases between them. CDR1 is SGHTA and CDR2 is FQGNSA in the germline V gene. CDR3 bases: TGTGCCAGCAGCCGAGGGCAGGGTTCTGGAAACACCATATATTTT. Residues: CASSRGQGSGNTIYF. The entire variable domain, with the rest obtained from reference TRBV7-2 and TRBJ1-3, is as follows: GAGVSQSPSNKVTEKGKDVELRCDPISGHTALYWYRQSLGQGLEFLIYFQGNSAPDKSGLPSDRFSAERTGGSVSTLTIQRTQQEDSAVYLCASSRGQGSGNTIYFGEGSWLTVV.

This clonotype was observed a handful of times. J is TRBJ2-7 and V is TRBV10-3; unclear D gene. The germline V gene encodes CDR1 ENHRY and CDR2 SYGVKD. Trimming took off 10 bases at V and 2 bases at J, with 18 bases between the two ends. The CDR3 contains 14 residues. The CDR3 DNA follows: TGTGCCACGAAAGACGAGGCAAAGACCTACGAGCAGTACTTC. Its translation: CATKDEAKTYEQYF.

A few counts support this clonotype. The chain uses TRBV9 and TRBJ2-5; unclear D gene. CDR1 and CDR2 (germline): SGDLS, YYNGEE. This CDR3 has 12 residues. V was cut by 0 bases and J by 5 bases, with 5 bases left in between. CDR3 coding DNA: TGTGCCAGCAGCGTAGATGGGGAGACCCAGTACTTC. Amino acids: CASSVDGETQYF.

This sequence joins TRBV19 and TRBJ1-5; no clear D. Germline V gene sequence: CDR1 LNHDA, CDR2 SQIVND (reference sequence). The CDR3 contains 14 residues. Trimming left V 7 bases short and J 0 bases short, with 10 bases between. For the CDR3, the DNA is TGTGCCAGTACCATCCCGCTTAGCAATCAGCCCCAGCATTTT. This translates into CASTIPLSNQPQHF.

This chain connects TRBV5-1 to TRBJ2-5; no firm D call. Trimming cost V 4 bases and J 0 bases, with 4 bases left between them. CDR1 and CDR2 from the germline V gene are SGHRS and YFSETQ. This CDR3 has 12 amino acids. The CDR3 region is CASSHHQETQYF. CDR3 DNA: TGCGCCAGCAGCCACCACCAAGAGACCCAGTACTTC.

CDR3 in amino acids: CASRGGVAGPDTQYF. CDR3 DNA sequence: TGTGCCAGCAGAGGAGGGGTAGCGGGGCCAGATACGCAGTATTTT. The gene calls are TRBV2 and TRBJ2-3; TRBD2 matches at 8 bases. The CDR3 has 15 amino acids. Germline V lookup: CDR1 SNHLY, CDR2 FYNNEI. Trimming cost V 6 bases and J 4 bases; bases outside gene matches: 9. Based on the CDR3 plus reference TRBV2 and TRBJ2-3, the full variable domain is EPEVTQTPSHQVTQMGQEVILRCVPISNHLYFYWYRQILGQKVEFLVSFYNNEISEKSEIFDDQFSVERPDGSNFTLKIRSTKLEDSAMYFCASRGGVAGPDTQYFGPGTRLTVL.

The chain employs TRBV29-1 and TRBJ1-2; D possibly corresponds to TRBD1 (6 bases). V was clipped by 6 bases and J by 0 bases, with 11 bases between them. This CDR3 spans 13 amino acids. CDR1 SQVTM and CDR2 ANQGSEA come from the germline V gene. This CDR3 reads CSVGDRTNYGYTF. DNA of the CDR3: TGCAGCGTCGGAGACAGGACTAACTATGGCTACACCTTC.

This clonotype has just one count. The rearrangement joins TRBV11-1 to TRBJ2-3, with no clear D. V was pared by 6 bases and J by 0 bases, with 13 bases between. This CDR3 region has 15 residues. The germline V gene has CDR1 SGHAT and CDR2 FQDESV (reference sequence). The CDR3 DNA reads as TGTGCCAGCAGGAGCCGAACCACTAGCACAGATACGCAGTATTTT. It encodes CASRSRTTSTDTQYF.

Here the CDR3 reads CASSGAGAGSGYTF. The CDR3, as DNA: TGTGCCAGCAGTGGGGCAGGGGCAGGATCTGGCTACACCTTC. The chain links TRBV2 to TRBJ1-2; TRBD1 is a possible D gene (6 bases). The germline CDR1 and CDR2 sequences are SNHLY and FYNNEI. The V end lost 4 bases, the J end lost 7 bases, and 16 bases lay between the germline ends. This CDR3 spans 14 amino acids.

The V and J genes are TRBV11-1 and TRBJ1-1; maybe TRBD1 (6 bases). The CDR3 length is 16 residues. CDR1 is SGHAT, CDR2 FQDESV, per germline (reference sequence). Trimming shortened V by 5 bases and J by 2 bases, and 18 bases separated the two germline ends. The CDR3 is CASSRQRAQGNTEAFF. CDR3 bases: TGTGCCAGCAGCCGACAAAGAGCACAGGGAAACACTGAAGCTTTCTTT.

The rearrangement links TRBV25-1 to TRBJ1-6; D gene uncertain. The germline gives CDR1 MGHDK, CDR2 SYGVNS. Between the trimmed V and J ends, which lost 3 bases and 9 bases, there was a span of 12 bases. The CDR3 has 14 residues. The chain's CDR3 is CASSDGQVLSPLHF. The CDR3 DNA sequence: TGTGCCAGCAGTGACGGTCAGGTACTTTCACCCCTCCACTTT.

This clonotype has a handful of counts. The J gene is TRBJ2-1, the V gene TRBV24-1, with D possibly TRBD1 on 7 matching bases. The CDR3 is 15 residues long. Trimming stripped 12 bases from V and 7 bases from J, with 24 bases between. The germline V gene has CDR1 KGHDR and CDR2 SFDVKD. CDR3 DNA sequence: TGTGCCGCGTCGGGAAGCAGGGGGGTGGGGAATGAGCAGTTCTTC. Residues: CAASGSRGVGNEQFF.

This clonotype was detected ten times or more. This chain uses TRBV2 with TRBJ2-5, with 10 bases identical to TRBD1. This CDR3 is 13 amino acids long. V gave up 4 bases and J gave up 10 bases; unmatched junction bases: 6. Germline V gene data show CDR1 as SNHLY and CDR2 as FYNNEI. CDR3 loop: CASSGGTGVSQYF. The CDR3 DNA reads as TGTGCCAGCAGTGGCGGGACAGGGGTGAGCCAGTACTTC.

At least ten counts were recorded for this clonotype. The V call is TRBV10-2, the J call TRBJ1-1; TRBD1 matches 7 bases. V gave up 8 bases and J gave up 0 bases; unmatched junction bases: 21. Germline V gene lookup returns CDR1 WSHSY and CDR2 SAAADI. This CDR3 region has 19 residues. CDR3 in amino acids: CASRGGGGQVYILNTEAFF. The CDR3 DNA sequence: TGCGCCAGCCGCGGCGGAGGCGGACAGGTGTACATTTTGAACACTGAAGCTTTCTTT.

By share, this clonotype counts as medium-sized. The J gene is TRBJ2-1, the V gene TRBV7-3; D not resolved. V lost 6 bases, J lost 5 bases, and 8 bases lay in between. This CDR3 spans 12 amino acids. The germline V gene encodes CDR1 SGHTA and CDR2 FQGTGA. The CDR3 DNA follows: TGTGCCAGCAGAGATCGGAACAATGAGCAGTTCTTC. Translating it yields CASRDRNNEQFF. The whole variable domain, filled in from reference TRBV7-3 and TRBJ2-1, reads GAGVSQTPSNKVTEKGKYVELRCDPISGHTALYWYRQSLGQGPEFLIYFQGTGAADDSGLPNDRFFAVRPEGSVSTLKIQRTERGDSAVYLCASRDRNNEQFFGPGTRLTVL.